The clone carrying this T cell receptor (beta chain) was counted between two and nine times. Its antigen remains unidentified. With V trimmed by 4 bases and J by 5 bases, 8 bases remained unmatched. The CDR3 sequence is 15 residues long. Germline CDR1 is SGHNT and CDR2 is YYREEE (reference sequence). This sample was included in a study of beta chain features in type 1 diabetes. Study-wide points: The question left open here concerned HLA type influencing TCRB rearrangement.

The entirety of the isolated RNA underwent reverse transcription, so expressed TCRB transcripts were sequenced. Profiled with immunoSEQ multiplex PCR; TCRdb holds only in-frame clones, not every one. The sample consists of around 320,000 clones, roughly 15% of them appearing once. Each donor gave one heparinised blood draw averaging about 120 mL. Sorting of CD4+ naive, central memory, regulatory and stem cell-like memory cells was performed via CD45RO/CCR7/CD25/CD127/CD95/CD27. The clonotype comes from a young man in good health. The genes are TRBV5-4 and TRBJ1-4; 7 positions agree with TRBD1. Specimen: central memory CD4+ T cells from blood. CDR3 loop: CASSRRDSTNEKLFF. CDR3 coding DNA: TGTGCCAGCAGCCGAAGGGACAGCACAAATGAAAAACTGTTTTTT.